This TCR beta chain is drawn from a study of T cell responses to AZD1222 COVID-19 vaccine. The protocol was immunoSEQ multiplex PCR, while the TCRdb copy is restricted to in-frame clones and leaves out a portion. This table holds about 130,000 clones, more than 90% found once. V was shortened by 7 bases and J by 3 bases, with 18 bases between the two germline ends. Germline V gives CDR1 SGHDN, CDR2 FVKESK. This CDR3 is built from 15 residues. The sample in question was peripheral blood, obtained 28 days after the second AZD1222 dose. This sequence joins TRBV14 and TRBJ1-1; D is unclear. This TCR was sampled from an adult who received the AZD1222 COVID-19 vaccine. This chain's CDR3 is CASTEGRGWDTEAFF. The CDR3 bases are TGTGCCAGCACCGAAGGCCGGGGATGGGACACTGAAGCTTTCTTT.